This T cell receptor (beta chain) was obtained from a study of T cell responses to AZD1222 COVID-19 vaccine. On this clone itself: What it binds is unknown.

Second-dose groups at about 4 or about 12 weeks were pooled. Profiled with immunoSEQ multiplex PCR; TCRdb holds only in-frame clones, not every one. The table has roughly 150,000 clones, roughly 87% seen once. Study-wide results and limits: Baseline serostatus was positive in only a handful of AZD1222 recipients.

This CDR3 is 15 amino acids long. Germline V gene data show CDR1 as LNHDA and CDR2 as SQIVND (reference sequence). With V trimmed by 8 bases and J by 4 bases, 8 bases remained unmatched. This chain uses TRBV19 with TRBJ1-5; 10 nucleotides align to TRBD1. Sequenced here: peripheral blood, sampled 28 days after the second AZD1222 dose. This receptor was taken from an adult who received the AZD1222 COVID-19 vaccine. CDR3 sequence reads: CASHFEDRGNQPQHF. In DNA form, the CDR3 reads TGTGCCAGTCACTTTGAGGACAGGGGGAATCAGCCCCAGCATTTT. Using reference TRBV19 and TRBJ1-5 for the parts outside the CDR3, the full variable domain is DGGITQSPKYLFRKEGQNVTLSCEQNLNHDAMYWYRQDPGQGLRLIYYSQIVNDFQKGDIAEGYSVSREKKESFPLTVTSAQKNPTAFYLCASHFEDRGNQPQHFGDGTRLSIL.